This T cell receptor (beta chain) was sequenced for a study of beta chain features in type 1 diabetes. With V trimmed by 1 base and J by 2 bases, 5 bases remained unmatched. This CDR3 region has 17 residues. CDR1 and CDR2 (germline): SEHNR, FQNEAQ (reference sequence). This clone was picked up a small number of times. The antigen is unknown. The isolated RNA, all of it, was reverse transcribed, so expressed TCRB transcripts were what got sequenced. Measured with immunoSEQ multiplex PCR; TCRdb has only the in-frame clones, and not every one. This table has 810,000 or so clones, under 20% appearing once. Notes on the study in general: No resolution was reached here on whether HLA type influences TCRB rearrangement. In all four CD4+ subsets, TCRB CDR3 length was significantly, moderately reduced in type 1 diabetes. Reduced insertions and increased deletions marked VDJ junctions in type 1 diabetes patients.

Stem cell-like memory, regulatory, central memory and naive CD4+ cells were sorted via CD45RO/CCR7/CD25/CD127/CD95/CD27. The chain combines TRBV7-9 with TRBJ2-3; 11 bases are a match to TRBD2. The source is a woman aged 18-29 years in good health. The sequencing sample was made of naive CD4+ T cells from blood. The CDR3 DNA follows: TGTGCCAGCAGCTTAGGGACTAGCGGGCCGCTCACAGATACGCAGTATTTT. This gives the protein CASSLGTSGPLTDTQYF.